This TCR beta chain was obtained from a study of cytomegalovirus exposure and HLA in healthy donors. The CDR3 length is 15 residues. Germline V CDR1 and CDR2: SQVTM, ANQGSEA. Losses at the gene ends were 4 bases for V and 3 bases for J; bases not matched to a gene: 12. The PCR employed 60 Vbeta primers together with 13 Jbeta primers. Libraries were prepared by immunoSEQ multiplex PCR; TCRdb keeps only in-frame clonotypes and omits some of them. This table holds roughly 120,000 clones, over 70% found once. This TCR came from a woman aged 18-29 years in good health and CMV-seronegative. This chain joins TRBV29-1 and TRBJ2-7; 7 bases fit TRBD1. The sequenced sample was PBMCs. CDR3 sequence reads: CSVVGLPGQLYEQYF. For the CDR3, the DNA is TGCAGCGTTGTCGGTTTACCGGGACAGCTCTACGAGCAGTACTTC.